The TCR beta chain described here comes from a study of T cells in localized non-small cell lung cancer. TCRdb's copy holds only in-frame clones and misses some; the assay was immunoSEQ multiplex PCR. This sample has just over 70,000 clones, with 85% to 90% found just once. As concerns this clone: Its antigen is as yet unknown. At one of its ends the junction is not consistent with the germline gene, which may arise from a read error.

Regarding the study as a whole: Overall survival was longer when the density of T cells in the blood was higher. The study detected a median roughly 57 of the top 100 tumor clones in adjacent lung.

The TCR comes from a male donor aged 60 or over with stage III squamous cell lung carcinoma. Sequencing was performed on peripheral blood, taken before any cancer treatment.

In DNA form, the CDR3 reads TGTGCCAGCAGCCAACGCGTGGACACGTTCCGCATTTTT. Translated, it gives CASSQRVDTFRIF. The gene calls are TRBV16 and TRBJ1-5, with a weak D call TRBD1 (5 bases). The CDR3 loop spans 13 amino acids. Germline V gene data show CDR1 as KGHSY and CDR2 as FQNENV.